This T cell receptor (beta chain) stems from a study of vaccination and CD4 T cells after COVID-19 (dated by TCRdb to between 2021 and 2022). General notes on the study: Convalescent patients had a positive SARS-CoV-2 result on nasal swab PCR, and of these patients, under ten had mild disease and one had severe disease. The time from the second vaccine dose to post-vaccine blood sampling had a median of 72 days and ranged from roughly 12 to 241 days. Culture stimuli were overlapping spike peptide pools from SARS-CoV-2 and from the common cold coronaviruses HCoV-NL63, HCoV-OC43 and HCoV-229E. Participants received two doses of either the Pfizer-BioNTech BNT162b2 vaccine (n=8) or the Moderna mRNA-1273 vaccine (n=2). Control cultures received a CEFX viral epitope pool as the positive control, an HIV-1 Nef peptide pool as the negative control, or no peptide. The convalescent cohort included six males and four females, with two Hispanic individuals, seven Caucasians, two Asians and one multiracial person. In approximately eleven COVID-19 convalescent patients and a handful of infection-naive healthy vaccine recipients, the spike-specific CD4+ TCR repertoire before mRNA vaccination was compared with the repertoire after mRNA vaccination. Post-COVID blood samples were collected from convalescent patients a median of around 100 days after diagnosis, with a range of about 35 to 161 days. Study-wide findings and limitations: In convalescent patients, nearly all vaccine-specific clones (304 of 307) were found to be mono-reactive for SARS-CoV-2 spike rather than cross-reactive with common cold coronaviruses. Although the median number of SARS-CoV-2-reactive clonotypes went up from roughly 22 after infection to 38 after vaccination, the increase was not significant. In convalescent patients, a median around 83% of post-vaccine SARS-CoV-2-reactive clones were detected only after vaccination, and vaccine-specific priming was suggested by this finding. Only a relatively small number of convalescent patients were included in the study, and early timepoints following natural infection were not analyzed.

From its cysteine to its phenylalanine, the CDR3 spans 17 amino acids. The CDR3 DNA has 51 bases and is translated from base 1. The germline V gene yields MNHNS for CDR1 and SASEGT for CDR2. A distance of 18 bases separates the germline ends of V and J, which lose 6 bases and 0 bases respectively. Reading the label with the study, this specimen's treatment or condition is: approximately nine-day PBMC culture with coronavirus spike peptide pools or control peptides (ViraFEST assay). The ViraFEST assay was used in the study, in which antigen-specific T cells were expanded with peptide pools and expanded clonotypes were subsequently identified by TCR sequencing. Positive SARS-CoV-2 PCR tests in the convalescent patients dated from March to December 2020, before Alpha, Beta and Delta variants emerged in the United States. Each well held about 1.8 million PBMCs cultured with about 9.8 ug/ml peptide pools in IMDM containing roughly 5% human AB serum and around 10 IU/ml IL-2. On days 3 and 7, half of the culture medium was replaced with fresh IL-2-containing medium. After 10 days of culture, CD4+ T cells were isolated by negative selection with the EasySep CD4+ T cell isolation kit. Ficoll-Paque Plus gradient centrifugation was used to isolate PBMCs from whole blood, and the isolated PBMCs were then either used fresh or cryopreserved at -140C. In general, triplicate wells were set up for every culture condition.

Library prep was done by PCR. TCR sequencing of DNA from cultured CD4+ T cells used the Oncomine TCR Beta short-read assay at the Johns Hopkins FTIC core. The QIAamp micro DNA kit was used to extract genomic DNA from the cultured CD4+ T cells. Oncomine TCR Beta libraries from cultured CD4+ T cells were pooled using unique dual indexes and sequenced on an Illumina iSeq 100. As for the authors' bioinformatics: Non-productive sequences were removed, and CDR3s that did not start with C, did not end with F or W, or were shorter than 7 amino acids were discarded. The MANAFEST web application was used to identify antigen-specific clonotypes by comparing peptide-stimulated wells against reference wells and other culture wells. An FDR below 0.05, an odds ratio above 5, and a productive frequency above 0.1% in at least two of three replicate wells were required for clones to be considered positive. A clonotype counted as cross-reactive if it showed significant expansion both in the SARS-CoV-2 spike wells and in at least one common cold coronavirus spike condition. Levenshtein distances (stringdist) and unrooted phylogenetic trees (ape) in R version 3.6.1 were used to assess CDR3 homology. Through fastp at Q25 and MiXCR, TCRdb rebuilt clones from the public reads, retaining in-frame beta chains. Here each entry gathers all rows of one CDR3 protein and keeps the most common genes and DNA. Here the V and J calls rest on TCRdb's processing, not on the authors' analysis. The sample contains 14,000 to 15,000 distinct CDR3 sequences, 35% to 50% of them found a single time. The ten top clones hold roughly 8.7% of the sample.

This clonotype came up a few times. The antigen this receptor binds is unknown. No base quality values were provided; no much bigger clone lies one nucleotide off. Recombination joined TRBV6-1 with TRBJ2-1, with no confidently assigned D gene. The clonotype originates from a human donor who had recovered from COVID-19. The source material was CD4+ T cells from blood, cultured in vitro. Here is the DNA: TGTGCCAGCAGGGATTTCGGTATGGTCGGCTCCTACAATGAGCAGTTCTTC. Its protein product is CASRDFGMVGSYNEQFF.